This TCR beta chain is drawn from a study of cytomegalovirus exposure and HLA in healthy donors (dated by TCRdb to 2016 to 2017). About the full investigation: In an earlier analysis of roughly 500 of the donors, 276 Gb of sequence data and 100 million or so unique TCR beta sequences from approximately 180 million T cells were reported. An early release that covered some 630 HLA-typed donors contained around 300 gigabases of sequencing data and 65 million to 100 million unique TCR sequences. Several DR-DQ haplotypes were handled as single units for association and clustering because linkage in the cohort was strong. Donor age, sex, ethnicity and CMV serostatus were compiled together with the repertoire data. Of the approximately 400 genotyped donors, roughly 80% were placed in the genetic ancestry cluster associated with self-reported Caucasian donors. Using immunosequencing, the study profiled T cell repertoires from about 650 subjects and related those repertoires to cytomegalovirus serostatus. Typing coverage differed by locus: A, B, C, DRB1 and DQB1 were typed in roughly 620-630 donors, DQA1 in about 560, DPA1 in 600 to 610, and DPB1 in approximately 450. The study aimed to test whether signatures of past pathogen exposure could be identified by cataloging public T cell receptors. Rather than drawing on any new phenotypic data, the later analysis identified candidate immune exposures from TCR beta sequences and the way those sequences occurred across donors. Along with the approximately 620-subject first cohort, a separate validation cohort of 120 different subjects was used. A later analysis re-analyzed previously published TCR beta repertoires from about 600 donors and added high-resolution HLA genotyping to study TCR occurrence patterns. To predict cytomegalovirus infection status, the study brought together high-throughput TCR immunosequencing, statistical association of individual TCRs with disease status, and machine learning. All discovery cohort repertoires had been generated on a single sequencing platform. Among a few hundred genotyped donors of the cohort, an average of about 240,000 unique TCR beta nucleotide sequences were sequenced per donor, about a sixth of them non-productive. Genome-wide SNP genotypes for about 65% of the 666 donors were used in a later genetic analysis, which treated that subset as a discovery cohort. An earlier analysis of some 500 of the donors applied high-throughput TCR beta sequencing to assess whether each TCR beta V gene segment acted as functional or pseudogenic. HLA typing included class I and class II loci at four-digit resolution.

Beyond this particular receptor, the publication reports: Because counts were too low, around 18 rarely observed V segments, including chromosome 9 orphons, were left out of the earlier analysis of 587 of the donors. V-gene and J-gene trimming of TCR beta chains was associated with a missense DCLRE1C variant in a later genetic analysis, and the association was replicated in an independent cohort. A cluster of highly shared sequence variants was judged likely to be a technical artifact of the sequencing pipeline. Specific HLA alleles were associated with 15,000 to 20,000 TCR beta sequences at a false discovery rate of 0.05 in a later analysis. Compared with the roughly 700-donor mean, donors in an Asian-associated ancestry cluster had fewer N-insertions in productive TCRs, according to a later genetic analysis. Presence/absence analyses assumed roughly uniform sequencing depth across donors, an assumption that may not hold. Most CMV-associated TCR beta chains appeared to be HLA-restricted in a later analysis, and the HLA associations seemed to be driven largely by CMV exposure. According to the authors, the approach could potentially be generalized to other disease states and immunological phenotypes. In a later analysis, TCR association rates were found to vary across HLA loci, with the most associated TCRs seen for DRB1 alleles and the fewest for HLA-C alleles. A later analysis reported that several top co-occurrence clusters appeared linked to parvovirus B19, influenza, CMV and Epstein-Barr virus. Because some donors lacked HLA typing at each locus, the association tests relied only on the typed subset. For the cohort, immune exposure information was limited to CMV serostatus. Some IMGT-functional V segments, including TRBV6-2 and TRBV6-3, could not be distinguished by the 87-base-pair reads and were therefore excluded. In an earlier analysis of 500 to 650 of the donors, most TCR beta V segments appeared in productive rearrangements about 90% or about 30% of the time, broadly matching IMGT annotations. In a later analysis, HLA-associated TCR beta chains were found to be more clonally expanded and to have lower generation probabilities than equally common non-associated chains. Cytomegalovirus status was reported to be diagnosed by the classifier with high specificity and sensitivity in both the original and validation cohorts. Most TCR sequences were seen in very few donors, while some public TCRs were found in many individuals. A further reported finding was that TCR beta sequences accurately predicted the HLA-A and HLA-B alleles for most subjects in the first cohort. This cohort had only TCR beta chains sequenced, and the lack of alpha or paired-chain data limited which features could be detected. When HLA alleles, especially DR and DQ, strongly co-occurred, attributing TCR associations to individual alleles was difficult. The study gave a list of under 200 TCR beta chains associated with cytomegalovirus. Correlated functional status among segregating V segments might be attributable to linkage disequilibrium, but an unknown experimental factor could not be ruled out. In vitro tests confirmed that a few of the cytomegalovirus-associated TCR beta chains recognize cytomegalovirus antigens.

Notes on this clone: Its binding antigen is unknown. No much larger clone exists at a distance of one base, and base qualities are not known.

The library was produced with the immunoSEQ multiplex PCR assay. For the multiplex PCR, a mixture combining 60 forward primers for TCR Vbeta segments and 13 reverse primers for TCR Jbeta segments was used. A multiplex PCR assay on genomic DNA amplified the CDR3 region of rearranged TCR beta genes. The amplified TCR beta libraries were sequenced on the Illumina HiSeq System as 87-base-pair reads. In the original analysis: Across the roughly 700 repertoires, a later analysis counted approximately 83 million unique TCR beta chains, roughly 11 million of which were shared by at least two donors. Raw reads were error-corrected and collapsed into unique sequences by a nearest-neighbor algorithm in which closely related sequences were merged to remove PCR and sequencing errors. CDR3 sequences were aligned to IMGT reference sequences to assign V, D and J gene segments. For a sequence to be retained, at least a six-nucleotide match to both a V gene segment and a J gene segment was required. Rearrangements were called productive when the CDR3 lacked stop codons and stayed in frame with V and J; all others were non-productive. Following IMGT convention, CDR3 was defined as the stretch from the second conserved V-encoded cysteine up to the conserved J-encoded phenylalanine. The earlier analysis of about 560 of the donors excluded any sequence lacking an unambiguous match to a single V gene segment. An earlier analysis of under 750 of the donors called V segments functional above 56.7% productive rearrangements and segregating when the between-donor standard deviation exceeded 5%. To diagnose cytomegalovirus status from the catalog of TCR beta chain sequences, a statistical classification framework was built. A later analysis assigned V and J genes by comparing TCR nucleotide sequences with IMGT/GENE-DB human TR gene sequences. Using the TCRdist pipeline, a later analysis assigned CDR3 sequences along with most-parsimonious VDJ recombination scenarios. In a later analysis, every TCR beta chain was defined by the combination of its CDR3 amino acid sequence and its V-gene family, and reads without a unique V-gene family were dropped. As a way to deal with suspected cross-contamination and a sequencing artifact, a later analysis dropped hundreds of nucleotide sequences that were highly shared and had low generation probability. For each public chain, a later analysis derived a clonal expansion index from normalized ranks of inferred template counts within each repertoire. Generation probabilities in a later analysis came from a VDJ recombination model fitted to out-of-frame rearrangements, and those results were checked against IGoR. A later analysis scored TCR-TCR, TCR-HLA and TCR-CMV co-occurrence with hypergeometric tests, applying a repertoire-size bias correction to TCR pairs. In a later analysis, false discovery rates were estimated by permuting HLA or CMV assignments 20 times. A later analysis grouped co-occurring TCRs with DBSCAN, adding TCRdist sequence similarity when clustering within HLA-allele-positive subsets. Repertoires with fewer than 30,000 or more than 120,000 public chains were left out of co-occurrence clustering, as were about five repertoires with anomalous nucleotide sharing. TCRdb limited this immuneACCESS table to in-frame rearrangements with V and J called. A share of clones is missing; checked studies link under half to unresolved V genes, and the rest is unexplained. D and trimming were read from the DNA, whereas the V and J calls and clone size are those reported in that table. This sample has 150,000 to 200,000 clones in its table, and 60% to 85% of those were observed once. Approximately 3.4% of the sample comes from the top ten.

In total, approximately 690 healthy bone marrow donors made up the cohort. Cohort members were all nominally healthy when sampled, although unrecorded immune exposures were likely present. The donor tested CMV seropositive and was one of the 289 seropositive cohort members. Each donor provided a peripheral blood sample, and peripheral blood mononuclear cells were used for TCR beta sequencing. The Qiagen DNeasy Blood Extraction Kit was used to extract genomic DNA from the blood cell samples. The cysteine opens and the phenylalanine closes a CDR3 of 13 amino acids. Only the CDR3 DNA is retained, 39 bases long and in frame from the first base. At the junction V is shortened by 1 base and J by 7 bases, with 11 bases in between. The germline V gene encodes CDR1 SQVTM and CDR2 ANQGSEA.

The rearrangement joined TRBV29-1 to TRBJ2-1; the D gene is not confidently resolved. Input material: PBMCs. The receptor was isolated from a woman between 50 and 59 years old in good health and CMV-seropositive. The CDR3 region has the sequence CSVEVSAGNEQFF. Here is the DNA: TGCAGCGTTGAAGTCTCAGCCGGGAATGAGCAGTTCTTC.